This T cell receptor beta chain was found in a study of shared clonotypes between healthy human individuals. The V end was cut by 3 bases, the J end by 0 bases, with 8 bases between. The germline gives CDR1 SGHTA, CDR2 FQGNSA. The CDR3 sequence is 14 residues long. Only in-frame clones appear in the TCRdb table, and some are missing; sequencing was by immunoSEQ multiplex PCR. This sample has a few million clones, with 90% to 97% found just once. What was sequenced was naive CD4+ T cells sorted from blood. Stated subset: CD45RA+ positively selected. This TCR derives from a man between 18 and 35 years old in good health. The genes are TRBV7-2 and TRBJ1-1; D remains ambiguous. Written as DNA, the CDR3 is TGTGCCAGCAGCTTCCCGGGTATGAACACTGAAGCTTTCTTT. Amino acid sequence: CASSFPGMNTEAFF.